This T cell receptor beta chain originates from a study of blood T cell repertoires in COVID-19. Looking at the study overall: The origin of the acute and convalescent COVID-19 samples was the United States, Italy and Spain. T cells, B-cell-depleted T cells, or PBMCs provided the cDNA or gDNA that served as material.

Source study methods: Estimation of nucleated cell counts was performed using reference gene primer amplification. Generated by immunoSEQ multiplex PCR, the TCRdb table keeps only in-frame clones and is missing some. V and J calls and clone size come straight from that table; D and trimming were deduced from the DNA. Among about 290,000 clones, around nine tenths were seen once, and the ten largest hold about 1.8%. Enrollees, roughly 18 to 89 years old, lived in 24 US areas. The J segment lost 9 bases and the V segment lost 5 bases, leaving 7 bases of the junction unmatched. The CDR3 totals 15 residues. Germline CDR1 and CDR2: SGHTA and FQGNSA.

The TCR comes from a woman aged 40 to 50 who had recovered from COVID-19. The chain is built from TRBV7-2 and TRBJ2-1; 13 nucleotides match TRBD2. Sequenced sample: PBMCs or T cells enriched from blood (not recorded which). CDR3 coding DNA: TGTGCCAGCAGCGAAGCGGGACTAGCGGGACCTGAGCAGTTCTTC. Amino acids: CASSEAGLAGPEQFF.